Listed below are T cell receptor beta chains from one sample, sequenced in a study of T cell repertoires in cytomegalovirus infection. TCRdb re-derived calls from the reads in MiXCR, one entry per CDR3 protein. In the table there are fewer than 200,000 distinct CDR3 sequences, about 20% of which are singletons. Antigens of these TCRs are unknown. The sequencing used CD8+ T cells from cultured PBMCs, collected from culture after CMV antigen stimulation. The source is a human donor in good health (CMV status not recorded). Some clones in this sample may be carry-over from other donors' samples. The CDR3 runs from the conserved cysteine through the conserved F or W. The order of the fields is V gene, D gene, CDR3 protein. The D gene is left open where the match is weak.

v_gene: TRBV19; d_gene: NA; CDR3aa: CASSISGGNYEQYF
v_gene: TRBV2; d_gene: TRBD2; CDR3aa: CASRLSKGTRQLARMDEQFF
v_gene: TRBV10-3; d_gene: NA; CDR3aa: CAISESSGEYYGYTF
v_gene: TRBV7-7; d_gene: NA; CDR3aa: CASSLTTDTSSYNEQFF
v_gene: TRBV6-1; d_gene: NA; CDR3aa: CASSESHSTEFGTQYF
v_gene: TRBV6-1; d_gene: NA; CDR3aa: CASSDRFPPDEQFF
v_gene: TRBV27; d_gene: NA; CDR3aa: CASKPQGSFREKLFF
v_gene: TRBV7-9; d_gene: NA; CDR3aa: CASSSLAQGEAFF
v_gene: TRBV4-1; d_gene: NA; CDR3aa: CASSQRAGGGLDYEQYF
v_gene: TRBV29-1; d_gene: NA; CDR3aa: CSVELMEGKPYEQYF
v_gene: TRBV6-1; d_gene: NA; CDR3aa: CASRDQWGISTYNSPLHF